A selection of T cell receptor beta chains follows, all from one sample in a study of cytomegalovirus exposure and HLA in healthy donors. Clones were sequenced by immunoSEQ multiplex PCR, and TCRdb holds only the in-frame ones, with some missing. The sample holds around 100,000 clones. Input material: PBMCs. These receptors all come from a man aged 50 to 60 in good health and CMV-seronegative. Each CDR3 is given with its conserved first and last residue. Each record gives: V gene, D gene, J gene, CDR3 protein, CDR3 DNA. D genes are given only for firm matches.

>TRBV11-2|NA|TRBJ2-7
CASSLEPRRGQYF
TGTGCCAGCAGCTTAGAACCTCGGCGGGGGCAGTACTTC
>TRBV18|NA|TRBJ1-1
CASSPYIGDTEAFF
TGTGCCAGCTCACCATATATCGGGGACACTGAAGCTTTCTTT
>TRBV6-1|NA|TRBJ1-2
CASSESFALGYTF
TGTGCCAGCAGTGAAAGTTTCGCCCTAGGCTACACCTTC
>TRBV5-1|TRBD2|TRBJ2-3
CASRHDLAGDTDTQYF
TGCGCCAGCAGACACGATCTAGCGGGAGACACAGATACGCAGTATTTT
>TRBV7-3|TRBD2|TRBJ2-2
CASSLQPPGLGTGELFF
TGTGCCAGCAGCTTACAACCACCGGGACTAGGCACCGGGGAGCTGTTTTTT
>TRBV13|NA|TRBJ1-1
CASSLNTGTEAFF
TGTGCCAGCAGCTTAAACACAGGGACTGAAGCTTTCTTT
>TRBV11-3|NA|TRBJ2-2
CASSIHANTGELFF
TGTGCCAGCAGCATACACGCGAACACCGGGGAGCTGTTTTTT
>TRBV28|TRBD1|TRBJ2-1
CASSLQGAGEQFF
TGTGCCAGCAGCCTACAGGGGGCGGGTGAGCAGTTCTTC
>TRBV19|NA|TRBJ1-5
CASSFGGGQPQHF
TGTGCCAGTAGTTTCGGGGGAGGTCAGCCCCAGCATTTT
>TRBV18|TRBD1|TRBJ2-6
CASSPIARQGAGANVLTF
TGTGCCAGCTCACCGATCGCGAGACAGGGGGCTGGGGCCAACGTCCTGACTTTC
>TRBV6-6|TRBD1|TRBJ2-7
CASSYRQGYEQYF
TGTGCCAGCAGTTACAGACAGGGGTACGAGCAGTACTTC
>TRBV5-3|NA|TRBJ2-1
CARSSTRGNEQFF
TGTGCCAGAAGCTCGACTAGGGGCAATGAGCAGTTCTTC
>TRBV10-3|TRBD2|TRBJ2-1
CAISEIAGGPNEQFF
TGTGCCATCAGTGAAATCGCGGGGGGGCCGAATGAGCAGTTCTTC
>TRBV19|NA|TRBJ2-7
CASSKAGSYEQYF
TGTGCCAGTAGTAAGGCGGGGTCCTACGAGCAGTACTTC
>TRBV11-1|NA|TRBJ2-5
CASSLLQGRETQYF
TGTGCCAGCAGCTTGTTGCAGGGCCGAGAGACCCAGTACTTC
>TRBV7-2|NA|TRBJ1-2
CASSLEWGDYGYTF
TGTGCCAGCAGCTTAGAATGGGGGGACTATGGCTACACCTTC
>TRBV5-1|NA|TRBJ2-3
CASRSIRTGVEDTQYF
TGCGCCAGCAGGTCTATTCGGACTGGAGTGGAGGATACGCAGTATTTT
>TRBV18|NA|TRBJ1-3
CASSPSQVFGNTIYF
TGTGCCAGCTCACCAAGCCAGGTGTTTGGAAACACCATATATTTT
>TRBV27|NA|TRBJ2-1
CASRGSGYNEQFF
TGTGCCAGCAGGGGTAGCGGCTACAATGAGCAGTTCTTC
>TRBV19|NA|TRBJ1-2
CASSIQGLSYGYTF
TGTGCCAGTAGTATCCAGGGACTCTCCTATGGCTACACCTTC
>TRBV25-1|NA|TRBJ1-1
CASSEYGGAEAFF
TGTGCCAGCAGTGAATACGGCGGGGCTGAAGCTTTCTTT
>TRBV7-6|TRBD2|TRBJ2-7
CASSLELAGQYEQYF
TGTGCCAGCAGCTTAGAACTAGCGGGACAGTACGAGCAGTACTTC
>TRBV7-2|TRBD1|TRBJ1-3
CASSTRQGSGNTIYF
TGTGCCAGCAGCACGCGACAGGGCTCTGGAAACACCATATATTTT
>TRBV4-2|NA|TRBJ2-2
CASSQDFRSTGELFF
TGTGCCAGCAGCCAAGATTTCCGTAGCACCGGGGAGCTGTTTTTT
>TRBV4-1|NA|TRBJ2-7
CASSQTDSTYEQYF
TGCGCCAGCAGCCAAACCGACAGCACCTACGAGCAGTACTTC
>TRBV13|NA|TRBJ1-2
CASSSGVGNYGYTF
TGTGCCAGCAGCTCCGGGGTTGGCAACTATGGCTACACCTTC
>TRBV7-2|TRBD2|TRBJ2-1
CASSRGLAGVDEQFF
TGTGCCAGCAGCCGCGGACTAGCGGGAGTCGATGAGCAGTTCTTC
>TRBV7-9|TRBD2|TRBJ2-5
CASSLEPGGQETQYF
TGTGCCAGCAGCTTAGAGCCGGGAGGGCAAGAGACCCAGTACTTC
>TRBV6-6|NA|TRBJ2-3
CASSLGGVPDTQYF
TGTGCCAGCAGTTTAGGGGGAGTTCCAGATACGCAGTATTTT
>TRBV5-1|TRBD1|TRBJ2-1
CASSPGQGSHNEQFF
TGCGCCAGCAGCCCGGGACAGGGGTCCCACAATGAGCAGTTCTTC
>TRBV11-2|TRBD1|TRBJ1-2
CASSQTDRVDGYTF
TGTGCCAGCAGCCAAACTGACAGGGTTGATGGCTACACCTTC
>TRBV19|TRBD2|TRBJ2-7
CASSSLGLAGTYEQYF
TGTGCCAGTAGTTCCCTGGGACTAGCGGGAACATACGAGCAGTACTTC
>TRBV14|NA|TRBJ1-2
CASSPPYSNYGYTF
TGTGCCAGCAGCCCCCCGTACAGTAACTATGGCTACACCTTC
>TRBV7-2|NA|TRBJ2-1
CASSVNRDNEQFF
TGTGCCAGCAGCGTCAACCGGGACAATGAGCAGTTCTTC